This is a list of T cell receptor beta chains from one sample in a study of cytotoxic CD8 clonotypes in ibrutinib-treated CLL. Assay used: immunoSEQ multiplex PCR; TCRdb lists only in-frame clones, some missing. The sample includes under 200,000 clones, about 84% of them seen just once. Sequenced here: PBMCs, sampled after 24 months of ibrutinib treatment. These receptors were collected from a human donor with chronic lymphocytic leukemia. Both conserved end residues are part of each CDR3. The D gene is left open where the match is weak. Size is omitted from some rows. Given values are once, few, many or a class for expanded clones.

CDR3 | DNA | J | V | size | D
CASSLGGSDYSPLHF | TGTGCCAGCAGTTTAGGGGGCAGTGACTATTCACCCCTCCACTTT | TRBJ1-6 | TRBV27 | . | .
CASSLVTSGIYDTQYF | TGTGCCAGCAGCTTAGTTACTAGCGGGATTTACGATACGCAGTATTTT | TRBJ2-3 | TRBV7-2 | . | TRBD2
CASSHPPGELFF | TGCGCCAGCAGCCATCCCCCCGGGGAGCTGTTTTTT | TRBJ2-2 | TRBV4-1 | . | .
CASRFAYSNEKLFF | TGTGCCAGCAGGTTCGCCTACTCTAATGAAAAACTGTTTTTT | TRBJ1-4 | TRBV6-5 | . | .
CASSRDSNQPQHF | TGTGCCAGCAGTAGAGATAGCAATCAGCCCCAGCATTTT | TRBJ1-5 | TRBV5-4 | . | .
CASTLYALDSFSGNTIYF | TGTGCCAGTACCCTCTACGCCTTAGACAGTTTCTCTGGAAACACCATATATTTT | TRBJ1-3 | TRBV19 | . | .
CASSLWEAGTVRSYEQYF | TGTGCCAGCAGTTTATGGGAGGCCGGGACAGTACGCTCCTACGAGCAGTACTTC | TRBJ2-7 | TRBV28 | . | TRBD1
CASSLAGSTDTQYF | TGTGCCAGCAGCTTGGCGGGGAGCACAGATACGCAGTATTTT | TRBJ2-3 | TRBV11-3 | . | .
CASRDRLYGYTF | TGTGCCAGCAGGGACAGGCTCTATGGCTACACCTTC | TRBJ1-2 | TRBV6-6 | . | TRBD1
CASSLETGRYGYTF | TGTGCCAGCAGCTTAGAAACAGGGCGCTATGGCTACACCTTC | TRBJ1-2 | TRBV7-2 | . | .
CAFGYETQYF | TGTGCCTTCGGGTACGAGACCCAGTACTTC | TRBJ2-5 | TRBV30 | once | .
CASTTVNGGGETQYF | TGCGCCAGCACTACCGTTAATGGTGGGGGTGAGACCCAGTACTTC | TRBJ2-5 | TRBV5-1 | . | .
CASFGQDTQYF | TGTGCCAGCTTCGGTCAAGATACGCAGTATTTT | TRBJ2-3 | TRBV11-2 | few | .
CASSYTTGGGQPQHF | TGTGCCAGCAGTTACACGACAGGGGGAGGTCAGCCCCAGCATTTT | TRBJ1-5 | TRBV6-5 | . | TRBD1
CASSQQSANQPQHF | TGTGCCAGCTCCCAACAATCGGCCAATCAGCCCCAGCATTTT | TRBJ1-5 | TRBV18 | . | .
CASSLYRGNLDEQYF | TGCGCCAGCAGCTTATACAGGGGAAATTTAGACGAGCAGTACTTC | TRBJ2-7 | TRBV5-1 | . | TRBD1
CASSSRTGGLPEAFF | TGTGCCAGTAGCTCCAGGACAGGGGGTTTACCTGAAGCTTTCTTT | TRBJ1-1 | TRBV19 | . | TRBD1
CASSWAPTSGRADEQFF | TGCGCCAGCAGCTGGGCCCCGACTAGCGGGAGGGCCGATGAGCAGTTCTTC | TRBJ2-1 | TRBV5-1 | . | TRBD2
CASKPGREKSTEAFF | TGTGCCAGTAAACCAGGAAGGGAAAAGAGCACTGAAGCTTTCTTT | TRBJ1-1 | TRBV19 | . | .
CASSLRGAGGLSQHF | TGTGCCAGCAGTCTCCGAGGTGCAGGGGGCCTTTCCCAGCATTTT | TRBJ1-5 | TRBV28 | . | TRBD1
CASSSTRAGDYGYTF | TGTGCCAGCAGTTCGACGAGGGCAGGGGACTATGGCTACACCTTC | TRBJ1-2 | TRBV6-6 | . | .
CASSRAGVQETQYF | TGTGCCAGCAGCCGGGCGGGAGTCCAAGAGACCCAGTACTTC | TRBJ2-5 | TRBV11-1 | . | TRBD2
CAWRSPGRSSSGYTF | TGTGCCTGGAGGTCGCCGGGACGGAGCTCCTCTGGCTACACCTTC | TRBJ1-2 | TRBV30 | . | .
CASRSGEAAKNIQYF | TGTGCCAGTAGGTCTGGGGAGGCGGCCAAAAACATTCAGTACTTC | TRBJ2-4 | TRBV19 | . | .
CASSLGTPDTQYF | TGTGCCAGCAGCTTAGGGACCCCAGATACGCAGTATTTT | TRBJ2-3 | TRBV7-2 | . | .
CASSLASGQGDIQYF | TGTGCCAGCAGTTTAGCCTCGGGACAGGGGGACATTCAGTACTTC | TRBJ2-4 | TRBV27 | . | TRBD1
CASSVQGTYHNEQFF | TGTGCCAGCAGCGTGCAGGGGACCTATCACAATGAGCAGTTCTTC | TRBJ2-1 | TRBV9 | . | .
CAWISRNTEAFF | TGTGCCTGGATATCGAGGAACACTGAAGCTTTCTTT | TRBJ1-1 | TRBV30 | . | .
CAIRTGTNEKLFF | TGTGCCATCAGGACCGGGACAAATGAAAAACTGTTTTTT | TRBJ1-4 | TRBV10-3 | once | .
CASSSAYNSPLHF | TGTGCCAGCAGTTCAGCCTATAATTCACCCCTCCACTTT | TRBJ1-6 | TRBV27 | . | .
CASSFTGLTSF | TGTGCCAGCAGCTTTACAGGGCTGACCTCTTTT | TRBJ1-5 | TRBV28 | . | .
CASSSLDRSGTGELFF | TGTGCCAGCAGTTCCCTCGACAGGTCGGGCACCGGGGAGCTGTTTTTT | TRBJ2-2 | TRBV2 | . | .
CASSLGPHGQAPYGYTF | TGTGCCAGCAGCTTAGGACCCCACGGACAGGCCCCATATGGCTACACCTTC | TRBJ1-2 | TRBV7-8 | . | TRBD1
CASSYSAGAKETQYF | TGTGCCAGCAGTTACTCGGCGGGGGCCAAGGAGACCCAGTACTTC | TRBJ2-5 | TRBV6-5 | . | .
CASSLVGNQPQHF | TGTGCCAGCAGCTTAGTTGGCAATCAGCCCCAGCATTTT | TRBJ1-5 | TRBV11-2 | . | .
CASSLYSGLPNEQFF | TGTGCCAGCAGCTTGTACTCGGGACTACCCAATGAGCAGTTCTTC | TRBJ2-1 | TRBV5-4 | . | TRBD2
CASRIGFEAFF | TGTGCCAGCAGGATAGGGTTTGAAGCTTTCTTT | TRBJ1-1 | TRBV11-2 | . | .
CAWSGNRGLSNEKLFF | TGTGCCTGGAGTGGAAACAGGGGGCTAAGTAATGAAAAACTGTTTTTT | TRBJ1-4 | TRBV30 | . | TRBD1
CASSYGGGFTGELFF | TGTGCCAGCAGTTACGGGGGGGGCTTCACCGGGGAGCTGTTTTTT | TRBJ2-2 | TRBV6-5 | . | .
CASSQSVSRISPNTEAFF | TGCGCCAGCAGTCAATCGGTGTCCAGGATTTCTCCCAACACTGAAGCTTTCTTT | TRBJ1-1 | TRBV23-1 | . | .
CASKFLGNTEAFF | TGTGCCAGCAAATTCCTGGGGAACACTGAAGCTTTCTTT | TRBJ1-1 | TRBV6-6 | . | .
CASSLGQEYNEQFF | TGTGCCAGCAGTTTGGGACAGGAGTACAATGAGCAGTTCTTC | TRBJ2-1 | TRBV6-5 | . | TRBD1
CASTQTGGNQPQHF | TGTGCCAGCACCCAGACAGGGGGCAATCAGCCCCAGCATTTT | TRBJ1-5 | TRBV6-1 | . | TRBD1
CASSPVLSEKAFF | TGTGCCAGCAGTCCCGTACTCTCAGAAAAGGCTTTCTTT | TRBJ1-1 | TRBV6-1 | . | .
CASSLVAQQEKLFF | TGTGCCAGCAGCTTAGTAGCCCAACAGGAAAAACTGTTTTTT | TRBJ1-4 | TRBV7-2 | . | .
CASSFVRVRGTGELFF | TGTGCCAGCAGCTTCGTTCGAGTGAGGGGCACCGGGGAGCTGTTTTTT | TRBJ2-2 | TRBV7-3 | once | .
CASSMGQVAATGELFF | TGTGCCAGCAGTATGGGACAGGTGGCAGCCACCGGGGAGCTGTTTTTT | TRBJ2-2 | TRBV28 | few | TRBD1
CASSLLLAGGPGEQYF | TGTGCCAGCAGTTTGTTATTAGCGGGAGGGCCAGGCGAGCAGTACTTC | TRBJ2-7 | TRBV27 | . | TRBD2
CASSWGPSWANTGELFF | TGCGCCAGCAGCTGGGGGCCTAGCTGGGCGAACACCGGGGAGCTGTTTTTT | TRBJ2-2 | TRBV5-1 | . | .
CAGFRDRGNEQFF | TGTGCAGGATTCCGGGACAGGGGAAATGAGCAGTTCTTC | TRBJ2-1 | TRBV9 | once | TRBD1
CASNIPGTGSEKLFF | TGTGCCAGCAACATACCCGGGACAGGGAGTGAAAAACTGTTTTTT | TRBJ1-4 | TRBV6-1 | . | TRBD1
CASSSRTGSGTDTQYF | TGCGCCAGCAGCTCGAGGACAGGTTCGGGCACAGATACGCAGTATTTT | TRBJ2-3 | TRBV5-1 | . | TRBD1
CASSIYGDTGELFF | TGTGCCAGTAGTATATACGGGGACACCGGGGAGCTGTTTTTT | TRBJ2-2 | TRBV19 | . | .
CASSLTGGYRTEAFF | TGCGCCAGCAGCTTGACAGGGGGCTATCGGACTGAAGCTTTCTTT | TRBJ1-1 | TRBV5-1 | . | TRBD1
CASSLLAARNTGELFF | TGTGCCAGCAGCTTATTGGCAGCCCGGAACACCGGGGAGCTGTTTTTT | TRBJ2-2 | TRBV7-9 | . | .
CASSLDIGRTNYGYTF | TGTGCCAGCAGCTTAGACATAGGCCGGACAAACTATGGCTACACCTTC | TRBJ1-2 | TRBV7-2 | once | .
CASRAKLAGGPLF | TGTGCCAGCAGGGCTAAGTTAGCGGGAGGGCCCCTCTTC | TRBJ2-1 | TRBV28 | few | TRBD2